This T cell receptor (beta chain) was recorded in a study of cytotoxic CD8 clonotypes in ibrutinib-treated CLL (dated by TCRdb to about 2021). Study-wide context: The cohort was composed of approximately 11 relapsed/refractory and roughly 16 treatment-naive patients; IGHV unmutated status was identified in approximately 17 patients. Samples averaged approximately 250,000 productive templates and some 91,000 productive rearrangements. Responses were partial in around 25 patients and complete in 2; after median approximately 67 months follow-up, roughly 15 stayed in remission and some twelve progressed. Cryopreserved peripheral blood mononuclear cells were collected before treatment, at response, and at either disease progression or sustained remission. Longitudinal samples were obtainable from 26 of the 86 participants in the trial. Response samples were taken after a median of roughly 12 months on treatment, ranging from about 6 to 36 months. What the research found in general, with its limitations: At ibrutinib response clonality went up, during sustained remission it held steady, and at progression it dropped back toward baseline. Public clonotypes were rare and either contracted or stayed stable during treatment, and the rise in clonality at ibrutinib response reflected the expansion of private clonotypes. Sampling times were not matched between sustained-remission and progressing patients, and lymph node repertoires were not studied. At baseline, clonality was higher than in age-matched healthy donors and showed a strong correlation with circulating CD8+ T-cell counts.

For TCR beta library preparation, around 2 micrograms of genomic DNA were isolated from cryopreserved PBMCs. High-throughput TCR beta sequencing was performed on longitudinal blood samples from CLL patients receiving ibrutinib monotherapy. The patients took part in an open-label, single-center phase 2 trial of ibrutinib monotherapy. Of note for this clone: Its antigen is still unknown. Base qualities are not provided; no much larger clone lies one nucleotide away.

The goal of deep resolution MiSeq sequencing was a depth between 1 in 1 million and 1 in 200,000 T cells, and coverage averaged 10x per clonotype. TCR beta libraries were generated with the immunoSEQ hsTCRB Kit. For the original study's pipeline: The data were analyzed with ImmunoSEQ Analyzer and ImmunoSEQ Data Assistant, and V, D and J gene assignments followed IMGT definitions. Clonality was computed as one minus normalized Shannon entropy of productive rearrangement frequencies, ranging from 0 to 1. Only overrepresented clonotypes making up at least 0.05% of the repertoire of each patient were included in the public clonotype analysis. Repertoires from thirteen age-matched healthy donors in immuneACCESS were used as clonality controls. The table was pulled from immuneACCESS by TCRdb, which kept in-frame rearrangements only. Such tables lose some clones; where checked, under half of the loss comes from unresolved V genes, and the rest has no known cause. The DNA was the basis for D and trimming; V, J and clone size are from that table. The sample table records 30,000 to 40,000 clones; about 70% of these occur just once. Approximately 30% of the sample rests with the top ten.

This specimen consisted of PBMCs, obtained before ibrutinib treatment. The sequence was obtained from a human donor with chronic lymphocytic leukemia.

CDR3 region: CASSLTGGTFQETQYF. DNA sequence: TGTGCCAGCAGTTTAACGGGGGGCACGTTCCAAGAGACCCAGTACTTC. Recombination joined TRBV27 with TRBJ2-5, with a weak D call of TRBD2 (7 bases match). In the germline V gene (reference sequence), CDR1 corresponds to MNHEY and CDR2 to SMNVEV. Its CDR3 holds 16 amino acids, cysteine through phenylalanine. Of all the DNA, just the CDR3 is kept, 48 bases in frame from base 1. V loses 2 bases of germline sequence and J loses 1 base, and the interval between the two ends is 14 bases.